Reported below is one TCR beta chain. Using immunoSEQ multiplex PCR, the repertoire was profiled, and TCRdb retains in-frame clones only, with some absent. Of 30,000 to 50,000 clones listed, 90% are singletons. The data derive from a study of T cell changes during pregnancy in multiple sclerosis. There are 14 residues in the CDR3. Germline CDR1 SGHAT, CDR2 FQNNGV. The trim removed 5 bases at V and 6 bases at J, leaving 3 bases unmatched. The rearrangement joins TRBV11-2 to TRBJ2-1; 11 positions agree with TRBD2. This material consisted of CD4+ T cells from peripheral blood mononuclear cells, taken in the first trimester of pregnancy. This clonotype was obtained from a female donor in good health, enrolled as a control in a pregnancy study. The CDR3 spells CASSLAGGPNEQFF. The CDR3 DNA reads TGTGCCAGCAGCCTAGCGGGGGGACCCAATGAGCAGTTCTTC.